This TCR beta chain originates from a study of T cells in Graves' hyperthyroidism and ophthalmopathy. There are many counts of this clonotype. The CDR3 length is 14 residues. V shed 0 bases and J shed 5 bases, with 7 bases lying between them. In germline, CDR1 is MNHEY, CDR2 SVGAGI. There were TCR beta CDR3 regions amplified from RNA transcripts. With the HTBI primer set, the TCR CDR3 went through a first round of RT-PCR. MiXCR, applied by TCRdb to the multiplex PCR reads, yields one record per CDR3 protein. The sample records nearly 250,000 distinct CDR3 sequences, about 25% being singletons. The sequenced sample was blood. V usage is TRBV6-5 and J usage is TRBJ2-2; no definite D call. The TCR originated in a woman aged 40 to 50 with Graves' ophthalmopathy. For the CDR3, the DNA is TGTGCCAGCAGTTACTCGAGTAGGACCGGGGAGCTGTTTTTT. Protein: CASSYSSRTGELFF.